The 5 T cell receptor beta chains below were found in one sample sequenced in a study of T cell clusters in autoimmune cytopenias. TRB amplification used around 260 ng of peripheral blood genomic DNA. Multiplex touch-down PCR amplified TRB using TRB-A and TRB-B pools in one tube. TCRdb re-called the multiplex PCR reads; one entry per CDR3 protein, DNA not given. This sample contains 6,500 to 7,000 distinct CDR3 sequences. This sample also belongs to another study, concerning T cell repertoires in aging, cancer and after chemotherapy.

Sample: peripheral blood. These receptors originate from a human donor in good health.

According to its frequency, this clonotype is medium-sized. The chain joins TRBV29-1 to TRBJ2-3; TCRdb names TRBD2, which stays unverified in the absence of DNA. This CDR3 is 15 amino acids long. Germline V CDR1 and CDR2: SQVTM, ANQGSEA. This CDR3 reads CSVGTSGRGTDTQYF.

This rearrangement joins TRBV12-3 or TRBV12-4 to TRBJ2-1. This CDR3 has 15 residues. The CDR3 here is CASSRTSTYYNEQFF.

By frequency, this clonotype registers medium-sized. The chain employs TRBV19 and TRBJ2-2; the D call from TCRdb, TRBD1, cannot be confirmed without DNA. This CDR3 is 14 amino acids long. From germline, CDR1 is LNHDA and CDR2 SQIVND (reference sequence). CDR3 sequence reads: CASRWDTNTGELFF.

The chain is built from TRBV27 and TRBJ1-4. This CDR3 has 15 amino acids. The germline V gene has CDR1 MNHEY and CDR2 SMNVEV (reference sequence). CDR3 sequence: CASSSAGATNEKLFF.

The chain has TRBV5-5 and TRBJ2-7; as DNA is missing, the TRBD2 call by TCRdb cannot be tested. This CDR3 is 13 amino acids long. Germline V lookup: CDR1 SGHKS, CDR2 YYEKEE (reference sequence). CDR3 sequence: CASSSGLAYEQYF. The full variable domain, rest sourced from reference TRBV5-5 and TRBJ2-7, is DAGVTQSPTHLIKTRGQQVTLRCSPISGHKSVSWYQQVLGQGPQFIFQYYEKEERGRGNFPDRFSARQFPNYSSELNVNALLLGDSALYLCASSSGLAYEQYFGPGTRLTVT.